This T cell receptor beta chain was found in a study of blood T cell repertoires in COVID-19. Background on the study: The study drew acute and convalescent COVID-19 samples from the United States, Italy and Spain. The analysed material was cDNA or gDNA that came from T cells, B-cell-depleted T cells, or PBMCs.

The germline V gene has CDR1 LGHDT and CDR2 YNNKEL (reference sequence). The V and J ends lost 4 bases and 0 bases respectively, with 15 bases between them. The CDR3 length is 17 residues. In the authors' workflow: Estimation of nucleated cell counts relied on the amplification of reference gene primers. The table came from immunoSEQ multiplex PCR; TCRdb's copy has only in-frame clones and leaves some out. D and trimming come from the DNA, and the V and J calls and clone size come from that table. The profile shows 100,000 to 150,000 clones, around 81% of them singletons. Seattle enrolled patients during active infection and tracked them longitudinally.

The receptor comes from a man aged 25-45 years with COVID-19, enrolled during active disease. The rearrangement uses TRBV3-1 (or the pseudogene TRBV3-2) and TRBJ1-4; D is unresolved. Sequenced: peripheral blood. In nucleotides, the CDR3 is TGTGCCAGCAGCCCTAGAGGAGGGAAAGCAACTAATGAAAAACTGTTTTTT. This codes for CASSPRGGKATNEKLFF.